The clone carrying this T cell receptor (beta chain) was recorded a few times. Antigen specificity is unknown. The CDR3 consists of 15 residues. Trimming left V 2 bases short and J 8 bases short, with 15 bases between. The V gene's germline CDR1 is SEHNR and CDR2 FQNEAQ (reference sequence). The source of the sample is a study of vaccination effects on CD4 cells after COVID-19. Study-wide context: The second dose preceded post-vaccine samples by a median of 72 days.

Assay used: immunoSEQ multiplex PCR; TCRdb lists only in-frame clones, some missing. This table has 50,000 to 65,000 clones, around three quarters appearing once. With the ViraFEST assay, the study expanded antigen-specific CD4+ T cells using viral peptide pools, then sequenced them. The culture ran for less than 12 days, and then CD4+ T cells were isolated. Participants were vaccinated with two doses of either the BNT162b2 or mRNA-1273 vaccine. Each culture had half its medium swapped for IL-2 medium on days 3 and 7. The origin of this receptor is a human donor who received a COVID-19 vaccine. This sample comprised CD4+ T cells from PBMCs cultured with HCoV-229E spike peptides, obtained after COVID-19 vaccination. The chain is built from TRBV7-9 and TRBJ1-4; D remains unclear. The CDR3 protein is CASSLSYVAWEKLFF. CDR3 nucleotides: TGTGCCAGCAGCTTATCTTACGTCGCTTGGGAAAAACTGTTTTTT.